A selection of T cell receptor beta chains follows, all from one sample in a study of blood T cell repertoires in COVID-19. TCRdb keeps only in-frame clones here, not all; method: immunoSEQ multiplex PCR. The table lists about 59,000 clones, 73% of them singletons. The sample consisted of peripheral blood. The receptors derive from a woman between 65 and 79 years old with acute or convalescent COVID-19. Each CDR3 is given with its conserved first and last residue. Expanded clones are given a class, and other clones once, few, many or no size at all.

V gene | clone size | CDR3 protein
TRBV20-1 | - | CSASTKDTDPSEQYF
TRBV18 | few | CASSPPKGTGRANYGYTF
TRBV30 | few | CAWSQGVANYGYTF
TRBV5-1 | - | CASSLGVAGGLADTQYF
TRBV29-1 | - | CSVFDRGVNEQFF
TRBV30 | - | CAWSPQGGEGEAFF
TRBV5-4 | - | CASSLGGQSSYNEQFF
TRBV4-1 | - | CASSHTDRNTEAFF
TRBV7-3 | - | CASSPGAGAYSYNEQFF
TRBV12-5 | - | CASGLGDRVGNQPQHF
TRBV7-8 | - | CASSLLASGGLITGELFF
TRBV24-1 | few | CATSDLQLAANEQFF
TRBV30 | - | CAWSQQGYGYTF
TRBV5-1 | - | CASSGRGGHNEQFF
TRBV19 | - | CASSQGQGPEKLFF
TRBV4-1 | - | CASSQAQGINEKLFF
TRBV6-2/TRBV6-3 | - | CASSPLGGRNRDEQFF
TRBV29-1 | - | CSANPGTGSGELFF
TRBV27 | - | CASSRGVRTRTEAFF
TRBV13 | - | CASSPRLAGGSETQYF
TRBV12-3/TRBV12-4 | once | CASSPKDTQYF
TRBV9 | - | CASSVGAEGGYTF
TRBV24-1 | - | CATSAAAGIEQFF
TRBV19 | - | CASKQGRGEQFF
TRBV7-9 | - | CASSLGVLAKNIQYF
TRBV30 | - | CAWSVLSNQPQHF
TRBV5-1 | - | CASSLGTGSYNEQFF
TRBV6-5 | few | CASSYNGGRSAQYF
TRBV2 | few | CASSGTGLGLGQFF
TRBV11-2 | - | CASSLAGAGDEQFF
TRBV13 | - | CASREGGSYNEQFF
TRBV19 | - | CASSRGVQETQYF
TRBV4-1 | - | CASSQDVWKQGDGYTF
TRBV24-1 | - | CATSDRPGPRGNQPQHF
TRBV19 | - | CASSMPPSTAFF
TRBV10-3 | - | CAILKDRTNYGYTF
TRBV9 | - | CASSVAGGPEKLFF
TRBV25-1 | - | CASATGYYGYTF
TRBV6-2/TRBV6-3 | few | CASSRSGAPLGGAFF
TRBV29-1 | few | CSVVRDRNQPQHF
TRBV27 | - | CASSKRRLVNEQFF
TRBV7-6 | - | CASSLGITLAGVLDEQFF
TRBV5-1 | - | CASSSLTGNYGYTF
TRBV27 | few | CASSRGTGWGNEQFF
TRBV27 | - | CASSLRWTGNTGELFF
TRBV27 | - | CASNLYSPGRALPGANVLTF
TRBV19 | - | CASSIRRGTGTTDTQYF
TRBV30 | - | CAWSVAGGFFRSPLHF
TRBV6-5 | once | CASSFTSGAFYEQYF
TRBV2 | once | CASSVSGESSYNEQFF
TRBV5-1 | - | CASSVQGGSYNEQFF
TRBV18 | - | CASSPPARVETQYF
TRBV18 | - | CASSRETGNNSPLHF